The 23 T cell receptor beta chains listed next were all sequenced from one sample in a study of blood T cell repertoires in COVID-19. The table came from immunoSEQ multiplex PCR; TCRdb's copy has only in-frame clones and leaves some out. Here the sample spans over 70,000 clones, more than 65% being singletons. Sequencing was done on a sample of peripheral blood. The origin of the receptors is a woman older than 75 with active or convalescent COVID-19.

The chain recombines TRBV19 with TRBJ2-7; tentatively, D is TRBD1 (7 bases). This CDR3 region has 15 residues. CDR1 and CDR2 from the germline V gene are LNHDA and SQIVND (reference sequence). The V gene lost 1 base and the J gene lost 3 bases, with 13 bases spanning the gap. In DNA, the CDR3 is TGTGCCAGTAGTATAGGGCAGGGGGACTTCTACGAGCAGTACTTC. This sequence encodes CASSIGQGDFYEQYF.

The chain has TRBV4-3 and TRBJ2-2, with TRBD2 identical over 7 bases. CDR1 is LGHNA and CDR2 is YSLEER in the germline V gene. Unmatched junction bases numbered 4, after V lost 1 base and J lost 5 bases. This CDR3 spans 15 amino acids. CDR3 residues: CASSQAGGGTGELFF. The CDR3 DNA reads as TGCGCCAGCAGCCAAGCGGGGGGAGGAACCGGGGAGCTGTTTTTT.

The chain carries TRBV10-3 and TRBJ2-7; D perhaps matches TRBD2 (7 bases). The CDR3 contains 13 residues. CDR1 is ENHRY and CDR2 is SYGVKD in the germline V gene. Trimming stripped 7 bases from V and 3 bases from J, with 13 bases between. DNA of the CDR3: TGTGCCATCAACAAAGGGGGGGACTACGAGCAGTACTTC. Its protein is CAINKGGDYEQYF.

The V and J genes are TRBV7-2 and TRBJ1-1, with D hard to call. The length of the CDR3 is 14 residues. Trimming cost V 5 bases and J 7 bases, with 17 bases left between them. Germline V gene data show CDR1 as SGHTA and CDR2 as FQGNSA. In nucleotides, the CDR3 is TGTGCCAGCAGCCTAGTGAGGCGGGAGGGTGAAGCTTTCTTT. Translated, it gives CASSLVRREGEAFF.

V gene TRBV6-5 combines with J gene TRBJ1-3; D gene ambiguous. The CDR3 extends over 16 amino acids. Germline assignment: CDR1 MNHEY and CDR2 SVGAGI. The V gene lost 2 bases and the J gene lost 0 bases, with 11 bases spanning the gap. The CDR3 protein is CASSYDEVTSGNTIYF. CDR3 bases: TGTGCCAGCAGTTACGATGAGGTAACCTCTGGAAACACCATATATTTT.

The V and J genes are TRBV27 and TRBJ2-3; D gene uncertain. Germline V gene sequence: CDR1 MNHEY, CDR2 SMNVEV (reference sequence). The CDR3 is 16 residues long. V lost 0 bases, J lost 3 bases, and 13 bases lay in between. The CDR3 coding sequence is TGTGCCAGCAGTTTATCGCTGGGCAGAAATACAGATACGCAGTATTTT. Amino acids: CASSLSLGRNTDTQYF.

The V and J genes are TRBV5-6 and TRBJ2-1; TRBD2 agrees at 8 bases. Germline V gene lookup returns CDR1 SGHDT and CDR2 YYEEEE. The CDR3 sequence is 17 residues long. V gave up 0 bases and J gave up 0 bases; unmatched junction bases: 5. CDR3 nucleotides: TGTGCCAGCAGCTTGGGACCGGGGGGGAGCTCCTACAATGAGCAGTTCTTC. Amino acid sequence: CASSLGPGGSSYNEQFF.

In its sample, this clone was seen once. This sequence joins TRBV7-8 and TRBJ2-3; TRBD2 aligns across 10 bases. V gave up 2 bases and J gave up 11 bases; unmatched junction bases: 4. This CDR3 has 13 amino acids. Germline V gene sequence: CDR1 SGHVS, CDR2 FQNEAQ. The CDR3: CASSLLSGGKQYF. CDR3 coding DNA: TGTGCCAGCAGCTTACTTAGCGGGGGGAAGCAGTATTTT.

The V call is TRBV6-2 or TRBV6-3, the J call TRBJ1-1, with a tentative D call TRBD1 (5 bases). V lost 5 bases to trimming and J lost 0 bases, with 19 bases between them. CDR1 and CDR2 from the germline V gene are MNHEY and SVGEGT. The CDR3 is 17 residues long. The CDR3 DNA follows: TGTGCCAGCAGTCCACCCCTTTGGGACTCAATGAACACTGAAGCTTTCTTT. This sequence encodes CASSPPLWDSMNTEAFF.

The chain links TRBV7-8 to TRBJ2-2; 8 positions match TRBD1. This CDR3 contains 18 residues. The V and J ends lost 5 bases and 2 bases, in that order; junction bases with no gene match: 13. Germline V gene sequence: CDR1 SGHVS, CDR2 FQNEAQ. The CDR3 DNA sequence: TGTGCCAGCAGCCCCCGGACAGGGAATTTCCAAAACACCGGGGAGCTGTTTTTT. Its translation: CASSPRTGNFQNTGELFF.

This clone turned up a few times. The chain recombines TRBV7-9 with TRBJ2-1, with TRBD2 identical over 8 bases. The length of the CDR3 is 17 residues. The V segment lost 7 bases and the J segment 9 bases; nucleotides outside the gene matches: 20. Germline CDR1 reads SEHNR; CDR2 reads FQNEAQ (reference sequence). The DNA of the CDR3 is TGTGCCAGCACGCCCGGGGGGATAGCGGGGAGTTTCGGTGAGCAGTTCTTC. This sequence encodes CASTPGGIAGSFGEQFF. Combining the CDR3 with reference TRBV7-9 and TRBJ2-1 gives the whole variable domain DTGVSQNPRHKITKRGQNVTFRCDPISEHNRLYWYRQTLGQGPEFLTYFQNEAQLEKSRLLSDRFSAERPKGSFSTLEIQRTEQGDSAMYLCASTPGGIAGSFGEQFFGPGTRLTVL.

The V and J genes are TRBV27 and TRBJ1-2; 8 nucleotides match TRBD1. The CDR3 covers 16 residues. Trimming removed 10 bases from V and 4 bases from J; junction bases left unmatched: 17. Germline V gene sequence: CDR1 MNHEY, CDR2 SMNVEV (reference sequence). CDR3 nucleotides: TGTGCCACCCGTACAGCTGAGACAGGGGTGCGCTATGGCTACACCTTC. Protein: CATRTAETGVRYGYTF.

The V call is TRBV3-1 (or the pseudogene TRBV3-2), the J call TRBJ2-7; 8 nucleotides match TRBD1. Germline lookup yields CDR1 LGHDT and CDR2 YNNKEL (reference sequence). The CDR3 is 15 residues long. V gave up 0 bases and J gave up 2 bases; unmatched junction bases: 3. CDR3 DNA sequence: TGTGCCAGCAGCCAAGATGGCAGGGGGCCCTACGAGCAGTACTTC. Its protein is CASSQDGRGPYEQYF.

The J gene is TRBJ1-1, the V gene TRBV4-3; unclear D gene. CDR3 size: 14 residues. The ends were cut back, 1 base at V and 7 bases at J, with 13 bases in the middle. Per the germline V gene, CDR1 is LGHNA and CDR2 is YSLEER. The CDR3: CASSQARLAGEAFF. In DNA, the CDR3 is TGCGCCAGCAGCCAAGCCCGTCTGGCAGGTGAAGCTTTCTTT.

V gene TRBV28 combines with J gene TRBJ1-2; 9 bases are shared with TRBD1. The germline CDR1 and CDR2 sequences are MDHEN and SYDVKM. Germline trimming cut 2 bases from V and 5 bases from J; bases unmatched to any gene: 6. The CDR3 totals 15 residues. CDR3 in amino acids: CASSLGTGREYGYTF. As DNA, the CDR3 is TGTGCCAGCAGTTTAGGGACAGGGAGAGAATATGGCTACACCTTC.

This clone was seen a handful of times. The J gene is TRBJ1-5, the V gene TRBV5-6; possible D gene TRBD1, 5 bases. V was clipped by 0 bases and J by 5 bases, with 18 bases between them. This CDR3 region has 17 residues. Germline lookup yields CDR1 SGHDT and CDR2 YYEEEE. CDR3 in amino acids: CASSLGEVRRGHQPQHF. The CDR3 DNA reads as TGTGCCAGCAGCTTGGGGGAAGTCCGAAGGGGCCATCAGCCCCAGCATTTT. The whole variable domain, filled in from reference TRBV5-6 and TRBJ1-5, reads DAGVTQSPTHLIKTRGQQVTLRCSPKSGHDTVSWYQQALGQGPQFIFQYYEEEERQRGNFPDRFSGHQFPNYSSELNVNALLLGDSALYLCASSLGEVRRGHQPQHFGDGTRLSIL.

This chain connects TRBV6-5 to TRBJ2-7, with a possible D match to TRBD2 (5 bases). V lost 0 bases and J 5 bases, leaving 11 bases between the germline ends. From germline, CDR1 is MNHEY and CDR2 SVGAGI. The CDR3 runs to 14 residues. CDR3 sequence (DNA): TGTGCCAGCAGTTACTCTCCGGGGAGTCACGAGCAGTACTTC. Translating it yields CASSYSPGSHEQYF.

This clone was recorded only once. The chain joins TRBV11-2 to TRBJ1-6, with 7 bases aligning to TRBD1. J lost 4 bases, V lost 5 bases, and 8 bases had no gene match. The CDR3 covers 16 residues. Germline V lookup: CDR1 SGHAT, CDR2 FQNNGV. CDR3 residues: CASSTRQGSYNSPLHF. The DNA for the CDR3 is TGTGCCAGCAGCACCCGACAGGGAAGTTATAATTCACCCCTCCACTTT.

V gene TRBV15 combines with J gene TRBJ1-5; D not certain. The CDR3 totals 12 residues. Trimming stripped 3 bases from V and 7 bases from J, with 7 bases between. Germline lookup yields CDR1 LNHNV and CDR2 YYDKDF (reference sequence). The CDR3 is CATSRPGQPQHF. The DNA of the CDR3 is TGTGCCACCAGCAGGCCAGGCCAGCCCCAGCATTTT. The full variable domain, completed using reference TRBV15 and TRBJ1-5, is DAMVIQNPRYQVTQFGKPVTLSCSQTLNHNVMYWYQQKSSQAPKLLFHYYDKDFNNEADTPDNFQSRRPNTSFCFLDIRSPGLGDTAMYLCATSRPGQPQHFGDGTRLSIL.

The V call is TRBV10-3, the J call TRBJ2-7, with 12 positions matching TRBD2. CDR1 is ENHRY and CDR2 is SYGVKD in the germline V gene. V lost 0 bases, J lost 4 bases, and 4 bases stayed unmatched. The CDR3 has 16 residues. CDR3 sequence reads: CAISESWTSGVYEQYF. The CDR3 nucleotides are TGTGCCATCAGTGAGTCATGGACTAGCGGGGTTTACGAGCAGTACTTC.

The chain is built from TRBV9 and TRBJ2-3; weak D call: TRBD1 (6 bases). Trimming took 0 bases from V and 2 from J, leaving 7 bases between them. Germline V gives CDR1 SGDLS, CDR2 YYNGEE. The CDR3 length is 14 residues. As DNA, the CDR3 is TGTGCCAGCAGCGTAGGGACAGCCACAGATACGCAGTATTTT. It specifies CASSVGTATDTQYF.

The CDR3 is CASSPDQAGGKKTQYF. For the CDR3, the DNA is TGCGCCAGCAGCCCGGACCAGGCGGGAGGGAAAAAGACCCAGTACTTC. The rearrangement uses TRBV5-1 and TRBJ2-5; 9 positions agree with TRBD2. CDR3 length equals 16 residues. V dropped 4 bases and J dropped 6; count of bases not matched to a gene: 13. CDR1 is SGHRS and CDR2 is YFSETQ in the germline V gene.

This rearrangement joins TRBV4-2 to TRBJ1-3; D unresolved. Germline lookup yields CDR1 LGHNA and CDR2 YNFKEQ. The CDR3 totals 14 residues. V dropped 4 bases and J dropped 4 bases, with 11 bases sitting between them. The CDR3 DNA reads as TGTGCCAGCAGCCTCACATCGGGGGGAAACACCATATATTTT. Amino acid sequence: CASSLTSGGNTIYF.